This is a list of T cell receptor beta chains from one sample in a study of blood T cell repertoires in COVID-19. Repertoires were generated with immunoSEQ multiplex PCR, while TCRdb's copy carries only in-frame clones and drops some. The data show about 60,000 clones, under 80% seen once. The specimen sequenced was peripheral blood. All receptors derive from a human donor in a cohort sampled during active COVID-19. The CDR3 runs from the conserved cysteine through the conserved F or W. D genes are given only for firm matches. Only some rows state a clone size, as once, few, many or a class for expanded clones.

CDR3 length: 17
J gene: TRBJ1-3
D gene: NA
V gene: TRBV7-9
clone size: NA
CDR3 protein: CASSPWGDGTSGNTIYF
CDR3 DNA: TGTGCCAGCAGCCCGTGGGGCGACGGCACCTCTGGAAACACCATATATTTT

CDR3 length: 16
J gene: TRBJ2-7
D gene: TRBD2
V gene: TRBV28
clone size: NA
CDR3 protein: CASSPTLGGRDYEQYF
CDR3 DNA: TGTGCCAGCAGCCCTACTCTGGGCGGGAGAGATTACGAGCAGTACTTC

CDR3 length: 15
J gene: TRBJ2-3
D gene: NA
V gene: TRBV7-9
clone size: once
CDR3 protein: CASSLEGALGDTQYF
CDR3 DNA: TGTGCCAGCAGCTTAGAAGGGGCGTTAGGAGATACGCAGTATTTT

CDR3 length: 17
J gene: TRBJ2-3
D gene: TRBD2
V gene: TRBV18
clone size: NA
CDR3 protein: CASSPRGAGGSTDTQYF
CDR3 DNA: TGTGCCAGCTCCCCCCGAGGTGCGGGAGGAAGTACAGATACGCAGTATTTT

CDR3 length: 15
J gene: TRBJ2-7
D gene: TRBD1
V gene: TRBV4-3
clone size: NA
CDR3 protein: CASSVRDRPSDEQYF
CDR3 DNA: TGCGCCAGCAGCGTACGGGACAGGCCGTCCGACGAGCAGTACTTC

CDR3 length: 19
J gene: TRBJ2-1
D gene: TRBD2
V gene: TRBV9
clone size: once
CDR3 protein: CASSVDPIAAGVDYNEQFF
CDR3 DNA: TGTGCCAGCAGCGTAGACCCCATAGCAGCGGGAGTGGACTACAATGAGCAGTTCTTC

CDR3 length: 16
J gene: TRBJ2-3
D gene: TRBD2
V gene: TRBV6-2/TRBV6-3
clone size: NA
CDR3 protein: CASSYIPSGITDTQYF
CDR3 DNA: TGTGCCAGCAGTTACATTCCTAGCGGGATTACAGATACGCAGTATTTT

CDR3 length: 16
J gene: TRBJ1-5
D gene: TRBD1
V gene: TRBV19
clone size: NA
CDR3 protein: CASSVHGTDSNQPQHF
CDR3 DNA: TGTGCCAGTAGTGTTCACGGGACAGATAGCAATCAGCCCCAGCATTTT

CDR3 length: 14
J gene: TRBJ2-3
D gene: TRBD2
V gene: TRBV6-5
clone size: NA
CDR3 protein: CASTREDGTDTQYF
CDR3 DNA: TGTGCCAGCACCCGGGAGGACGGCACAGATACGCAGTATTTT

CDR3 length: 14
J gene: TRBJ2-7
D gene: NA
V gene: TRBV6-6
clone size: NA
CDR3 protein: CASSPRGLSYEQYF
CDR3 DNA: TGTGCCAGCAGTCCGCGTGGTCTCTCCTACGAGCAGTACTTC

CDR3 length: 11
J gene: TRBJ1-1
D gene: NA
V gene: TRBV2
clone size: few
CDR3 protein: CASSVQTEAFF
CDR3 DNA: TGTGCCAGCAGTGTGCAGACTGAAGCTTTCTTT

CDR3 length: 14
J gene: TRBJ1-6
D gene: TRBD1
V gene: TRBV27
clone size: NA
CDR3 protein: CASSQGGQGSSLHF
CDR3 DNA: TGTGCCAGCAGTCAGGGGGGACAGGGGTCCTCCCTCCACTTT

CDR3 length: 11
J gene: TRBJ2-5
D gene: TRBD1
V gene: TRBV12-3/TRBV12-4
clone size: NA
CDR3 protein: CASNQSGQKYF
CDR3 DNA: TGTGCCAGCAACCAATCGGGACAGAAGTACTTC

CDR3 length: 12
J gene: TRBJ1-1
D gene: NA
V gene: TRBV6-2/TRBV6-3
clone size: NA
CDR3 protein: CASSPRGREAFF
CDR3 DNA: TGTGCCAGCAGCCCTCGGGGTCGTGAAGCTTTCTTT

CDR3 length: 15
J gene: TRBJ2-3
D gene: TRBD2
V gene: TRBV6-5
clone size: NA
CDR3 protein: CASSPFSAGEGTQYF
CDR3 DNA: TGTGCCAGCTCCCCCTTCTCAGCGGGAGAAGGTACGCAGTATTTT

CDR3 length: 14
J gene: TRBJ1-1
D gene: NA
V gene: TRBV28
clone size: once
CDR3 protein: CASSLFRVNTEAFF
CDR3 DNA: TGTGCCAGCAGTTTATTTCGGGTGAACACTGAAGCTTTCTTT

CDR3 length: 20
J gene: TRBJ1-3
D gene: NA
V gene: TRBV6-2/TRBV6-3
clone size: NA
CDR3 protein: CASSSPRIAGTTLSGNTIYF
CDR3 DNA: TGTGCCAGCAGTTCTCCCCGTATCGCCGGGACAACTCTCTCTGGAAACACCATATATTTT

CDR3 length: 14
J gene: TRBJ1-6
D gene: NA
V gene: TRBV28
clone size: few
CDR3 protein: CASSFERGNSPLHF
CDR3 DNA: TGTGCCAGCAGTTTCGAGCGGGGTAATTCACCCCTCCACTTT

CDR3 length: 16
J gene: TRBJ1-1
D gene: TRBD1
V gene: TRBV28
clone size: NA
CDR3 protein: CASSAYGTGGRAEAFF
CDR3 DNA: TGTGCCAGCAGTGCGTACGGGACAGGGGGCCGGGCTGAAGCTTTCTTT

CDR3 length: 17
J gene: TRBJ2-2
D gene: TRBD2
V gene: TRBV6-2/TRBV6-3
clone size: NA
CDR3 protein: CASSPHRSGRITGELFF
CDR3 DNA: TGTGCCAGCAGTCCCCACCGCAGCGGGAGGATCACCGGGGAGCTGTTTTTT

CDR3 length: 15
J gene: TRBJ2-5
D gene: TRBD1
V gene: TRBV4-1
clone size: NA
CDR3 protein: CASSLGTGEGETQYF
CDR3 DNA: TGCGCCAGCAGCCTAGGGACAGGGGAGGGCGAGACCCAGTACTTC

CDR3 length: 13
J gene: TRBJ2-1
D gene: NA
V gene: TRBV7-9
clone size: NA
CDR3 protein: CASSFSHTNEQFF
CDR3 DNA: TGTGCCAGCAGCTTTTCTCACACGAATGAGCAGTTCTTC

CDR3 length: 13
J gene: TRBJ2-1
D gene: TRBD1
V gene: TRBV7-3
clone size: NA
CDR3 protein: CASSRQGAVEQFF
CDR3 DNA: TGTGCCAGCAGTAGACAGGGGGCGGTTGAGCAGTTCTTC

CDR3 length: 15
J gene: TRBJ2-1
D gene: TRBD2
V gene: TRBV6-2/TRBV6-3
clone size: few
CDR3 protein: CASSYTSGSYNEQFF
CDR3 DNA: TGTGCCAGCAGTTACACTAGCGGGAGTTACAATGAGCAGTTCTTC

CDR3 length: 16
J gene: TRBJ2-1
D gene: TRBD2
V gene: TRBV7-6
clone size: NA
CDR3 protein: CASSRATSGNRDEQFF
CDR3 DNA: TGTGCCAGCAGCCGTGCGACTAGCGGGAATCGCGATGAGCAGTTCTTC

CDR3 length: 13
J gene: TRBJ2-6
D gene: NA
V gene: TRBV2
clone size: NA
CDR3 protein: CARQGSGANVLTF
CDR3 DNA: TGTGCCAGACAGGGCTCTGGGGCCAACGTCCTGACTTTC

CDR3 length: 15
J gene: TRBJ1-2
D gene: TRBD1
V gene: TRBV27
clone size: NA
CDR3 protein: CATSRDRGFYYGYTF
CDR3 DNA: TGTGCCACCAGCCGGGACAGGGGGTTTTATTATGGCTACACCTTC

CDR3 length: 14
J gene: TRBJ1-2
D gene: NA
V gene: TRBV28
clone size: NA
CDR3 protein: CASSRRGANYGYTF
CDR3 DNA: TGTGCCAGCTCCCGTAGGGGCGCTAACTATGGCTACACCTTC

CDR3 length: 12
J gene: TRBJ2-4
D gene: NA
V gene: TRBV7-9
clone size: NA
CDR3 protein: CASTPGENIQYF
CDR3 DNA: TGTGCCAGCACCCCCGGTGAAAACATTCAGTACTTC

CDR3 length: 15
J gene: TRBJ1-5
D gene: NA
V gene: TRBV2
clone size: NA
CDR3 protein: CASNIPEAGNQPQHF
CDR3 DNA: TGTGCCAGCAATATCCCCGAGGCGGGCAATCAGCCCCAGCATTTT

CDR3 length: 14
J gene: TRBJ2-4
D gene: TRBD1
V gene: TRBV19
clone size: NA
CDR3 protein: CASSQIPGQGFEYF
CDR3 DNA: TGTGCCAGTAGCCAAATTCCGGGACAGGGGTTCGAGTACTTC

CDR3 length: 16
J gene: TRBJ2-5
D gene: TRBD1
V gene: TRBV5-6
clone size: NA
CDR3 protein: CASSTWDRSVQETQYF
CDR3 DNA: TGTGCCAGCAGCACCTGGGACAGGAGCGTCCAAGAGACCCAGTACTTC

CDR3 length: 16
J gene: TRBJ2-7
D gene: NA
V gene: TRBV19
clone size: NA
CDR3 protein: CASSWRYTASSYEQYF
CDR3 DNA: TGTGCCAGTAGTTGGAGGTATACCGCTTCATCCTACGAGCAGTACTTC

CDR3 length: 16
J gene: TRBJ2-5
D gene: NA
V gene: TRBV18
clone size: NA
CDR3 protein: CASSPPGGVTGETQYF
CDR3 DNA: TGTGCCAGCTCACCACCGGGAGGAGTAACGGGGGAGACCCAGTACTTC

CDR3 length: 19
J gene: TRBJ2-3
D gene: NA
V gene: TRBV6-2/TRBV6-3
clone size: NA
CDR3 protein: CASSPVGERAARGTDTQYF
CDR3 DNA: TGTGCCAGCAGCCCTGTTGGGGAGCGGGCGGCCCGGGGCACAGATACGCAGTATTTT

CDR3 length: 15
J gene: TRBJ1-4
D gene: TRBD1
V gene: TRBV9
clone size: NA
CDR3 protein: CASSGGGATNEKLFF
CDR3 DNA: TGTGCCAGCAGCGGAGGGGGCGCGACTAATGAAAAACTGTTTTTT

CDR3 length: 17
J gene: TRBJ1-2
D gene: NA
V gene: TRBV14
clone size: NA
CDR3 protein: CASSQDRPWQPRRGYTF
CDR3 DNA: TGTGCCAGCAGCCAAGATCGTCCGTGGCAGCCCCGGAGAGGCTACACCTTC

CDR3 length: 16
J gene: TRBJ2-1
D gene: TRBD2
V gene: TRBV25-1
clone size: once
CDR3 protein: CASSDLLAGSYNEQFF
CDR3 DNA: TGTGCCAGCAGTGACCTACTAGCGGGCAGCTACAATGAGCAGTTCTTC

CDR3 length: 19
J gene: TRBJ1-5
D gene: NA
V gene: TRBV21-1
clone size: NA
CDR3 protein: CASSLRWDRAPYSNQPQHF
CDR3 DNA: TGTGCCAGCAGCCTACGTTGGGACAGGGCCCCCTATAGCAATCAGCCCCAGCATTTT

CDR3 length: 16
J gene: TRBJ2-7
D gene: TRBD2
V gene: TRBV11-2
clone size: few
CDR3 protein: CASSLGVTSRTYEQYF
CDR3 DNA: TGTGCCAGCAGCTTAGGGGTGACTAGCCGAACCTACGAGCAGTACTTC

CDR3 length: 15
J gene: TRBJ2-1
D gene: NA
V gene: TRBV7-2
clone size: NA
CDR3 protein: CASSSQFSAYNEQFF
CDR3 DNA: TGTGCCAGCAGCTCACAGTTTAGTGCCTACAATGAGCAGTTCTTC

CDR3 length: 18
J gene: TRBJ1-5
D gene: NA
V gene: TRBV20-1
clone size: NA
CDR3 protein: CSASPSGKVFSSNQPQHF
CDR3 DNA: TGCAGTGCTAGTCCCTCGGGGAAGGTTTTCAGTAGCAATCAGCCCCAGCATTTT

CDR3 length: 13
J gene: TRBJ2-1
D gene: NA
V gene: TRBV27
clone size: NA
CDR3 protein: CASGGSGFNEQFF
CDR3 DNA: TGTGCCAGCGGAGGTTCCGGGTTCAATGAGCAGTTCTTC

CDR3 length: 15
J gene: TRBJ2-7
D gene: NA
V gene: TRBV29-1
clone size: NA
CDR3 protein: CSVEPYRAGSYEQYF
CDR3 DNA: TGCAGCGTTGAACCTTACAGGGCGGGCTCCTACGAGCAGTACTTC

CDR3 length: 14
J gene: TRBJ1-1
D gene: NA
V gene: TRBV10-3
clone size: once
CDR3 protein: CATNLIVGNTEAFF
CDR3 DNA: TGTGCCACCAACCTAATCGTTGGGAACACTGAAGCTTTCTTT

CDR3 length: 13
J gene: TRBJ2-5
D gene: NA
V gene: TRBV18
clone size: NA
CDR3 protein: CASSLGGKETQYF
CDR3 DNA: TGTGCCAGCTCACTAGGAGGGAAAGAGACCCAGTACTTC